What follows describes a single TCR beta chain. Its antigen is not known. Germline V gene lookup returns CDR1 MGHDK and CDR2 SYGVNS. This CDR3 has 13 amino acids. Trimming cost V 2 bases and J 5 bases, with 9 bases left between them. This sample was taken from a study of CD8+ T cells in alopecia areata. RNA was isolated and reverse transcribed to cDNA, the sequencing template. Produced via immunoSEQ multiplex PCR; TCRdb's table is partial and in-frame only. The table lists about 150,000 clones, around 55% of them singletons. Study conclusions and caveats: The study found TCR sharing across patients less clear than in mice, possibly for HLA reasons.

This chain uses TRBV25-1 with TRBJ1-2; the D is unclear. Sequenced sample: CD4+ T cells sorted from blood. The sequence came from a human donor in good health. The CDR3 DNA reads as TGTGCCAGCAGTGAAGACTCTGTTTATGGCTACACCTTC. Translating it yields CASSEDSVYGYTF.